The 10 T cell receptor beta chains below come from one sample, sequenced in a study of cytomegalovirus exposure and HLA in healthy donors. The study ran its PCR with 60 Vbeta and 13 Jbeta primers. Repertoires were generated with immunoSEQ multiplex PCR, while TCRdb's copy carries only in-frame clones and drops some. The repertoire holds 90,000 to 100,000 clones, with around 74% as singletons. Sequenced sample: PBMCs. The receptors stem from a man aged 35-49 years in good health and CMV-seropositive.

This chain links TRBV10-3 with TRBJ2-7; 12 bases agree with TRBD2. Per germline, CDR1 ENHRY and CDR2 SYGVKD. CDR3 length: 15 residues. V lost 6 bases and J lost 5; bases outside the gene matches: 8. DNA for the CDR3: TGTGCCATCAGCGCTAGCGGGAGGGCGATCAACGAGCAGTACTTC. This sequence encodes CAISASGRAINEQYF.

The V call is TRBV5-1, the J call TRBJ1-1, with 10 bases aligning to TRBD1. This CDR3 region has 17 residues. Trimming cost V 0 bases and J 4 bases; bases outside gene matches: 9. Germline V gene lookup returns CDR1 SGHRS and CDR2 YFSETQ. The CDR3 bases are TGCGCCAGCAGCTTGGTGGGGACAGGGGTCGGCGGCACTGAAGCTTTCTTT. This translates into CASSLVGTGVGGTEAFF.

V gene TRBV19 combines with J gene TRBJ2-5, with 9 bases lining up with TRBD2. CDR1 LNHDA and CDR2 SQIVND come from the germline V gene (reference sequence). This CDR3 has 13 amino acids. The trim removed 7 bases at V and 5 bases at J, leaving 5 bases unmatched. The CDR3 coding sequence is TGTGCCAGTACAGGGACTAGCTATGAGACCCAGTACTTC. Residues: CASTGTSYETQYF.

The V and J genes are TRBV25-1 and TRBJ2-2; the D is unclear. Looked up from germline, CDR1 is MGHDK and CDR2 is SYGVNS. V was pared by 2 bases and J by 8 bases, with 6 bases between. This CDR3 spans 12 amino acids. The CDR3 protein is CASSEPQGELFF. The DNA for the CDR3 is TGTGCCAGCAGTGAACCACAGGGGGAGCTGTTTTTT.

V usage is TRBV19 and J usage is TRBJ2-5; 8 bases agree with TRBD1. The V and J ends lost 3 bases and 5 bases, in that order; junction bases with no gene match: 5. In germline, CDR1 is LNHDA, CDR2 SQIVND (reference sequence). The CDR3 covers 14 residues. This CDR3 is CASSMGQEGETQYF. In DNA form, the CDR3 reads TGTGCCAGTAGTATGGGACAGGAGGGGGAGACCCAGTACTTC.

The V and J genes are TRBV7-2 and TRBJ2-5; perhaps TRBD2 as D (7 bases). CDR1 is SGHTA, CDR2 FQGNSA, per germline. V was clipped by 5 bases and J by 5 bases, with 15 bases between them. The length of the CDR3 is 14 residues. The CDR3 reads CASSHSGGGETQYF. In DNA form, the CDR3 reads TGTGCCAGCAGCCATTCGGGGGGCGGGGAGACCCAGTACTTC.

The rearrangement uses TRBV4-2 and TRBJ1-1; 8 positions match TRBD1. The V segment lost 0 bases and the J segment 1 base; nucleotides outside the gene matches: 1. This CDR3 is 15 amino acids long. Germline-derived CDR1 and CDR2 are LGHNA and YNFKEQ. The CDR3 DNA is TGTGCCAGCAGCCAAGAAGGGACAGGGAACACTGAAGCTTTCTTT. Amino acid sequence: CASSQEGTGNTEAFF.

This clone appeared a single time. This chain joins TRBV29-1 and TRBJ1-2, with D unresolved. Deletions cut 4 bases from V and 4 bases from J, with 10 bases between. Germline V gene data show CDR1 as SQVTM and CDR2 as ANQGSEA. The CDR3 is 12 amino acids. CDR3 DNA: TGCAGCGTTGTCGTCTCTTCCTATGGCTACACCTTC. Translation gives CSVVVSSYGYTF.

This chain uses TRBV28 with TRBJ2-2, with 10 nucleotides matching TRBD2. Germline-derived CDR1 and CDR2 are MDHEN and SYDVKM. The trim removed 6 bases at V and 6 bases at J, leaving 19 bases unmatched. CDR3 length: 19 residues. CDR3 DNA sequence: TGTGCCAGCAGATCCAGGGGTACTAGCGGGATGGGGTGGGCCGGGGAGCTGTTTTTT. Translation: CASRSRGTSGMGWAGELFF. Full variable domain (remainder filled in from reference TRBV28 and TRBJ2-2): DVKVTQSSRYLVKRTGEKVFLECVQDMDHENMFWYRQDPGLGLRLIYFSYDVKMKEKGDIPEGYSVSREKKERFSLILESASTNQTSMYLCASRSRGTSGMGWAGELFFGEGSRLTVL.

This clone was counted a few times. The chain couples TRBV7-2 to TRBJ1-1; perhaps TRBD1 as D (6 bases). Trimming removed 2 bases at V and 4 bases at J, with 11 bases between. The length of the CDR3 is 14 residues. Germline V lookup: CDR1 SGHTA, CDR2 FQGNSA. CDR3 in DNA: TGTGCCAGCAGCTTATTTACAGGGATCACTGAAGCTTTCTTT. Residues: CASSLFTGITEAFF.